A single sample is the source of the 17 T cell receptor beta chains below, sequenced in a study of T cell responses to AZD1222 COVID-19 vaccine. Data came from immunoSEQ multiplex PCR; TCRdb stores just in-frame clones and leaves some out. The data contain 180,000 or so clones, roughly nine tenths of them singletons. The source was peripheral blood, collected 28 days after the second AZD1222 dose. Receptor source: an adult who received the AZD1222 COVID-19 vaccine.

The V call is TRBV6-5, the J call TRBJ2-2; no clear D. V was cut by 6 bases and J by 1 base, with 6 bases left in between. Germline CDR1 MNHEY, CDR2 SVGAGI. The CDR3 consists of 13 residues. The CDR3 nucleotides read TGTGCCAGCAGGCACAGGAACACCGGGGAGCTGTTTTTT. Its translation: CASRHRNTGELFF.

The V and J genes are TRBV21-1 and TRBJ2-7; the table assigns TRBD2, which was not confirmed against the DNA. TRBV21-1 is flagged as a pseudogene. CDR3 size: 13 residues. DNA of the CDR3: TGTGCCAGCAGCCCTCCGGGGAGGTACGAGCAGTACTTC. As protein: CASSPPGRYEQYF.

This chain links TRBV11-3 with TRBJ2-2, with 9 bases identical to TRBD1. The V segment lost 5 bases and the J segment 7 bases; nucleotides outside the gene matches: 5. There are 14 residues in the CDR3. Germline V gives CDR1 SGHNT, CDR2 YENEEA. The CDR3 DNA sequence: TGTGCCAGCAGCACAGGGGGCGCGGTCGGGGAGCTGTTTTTT. Protein product: CASSTGGAVGELFF.

In DNA, the CDR3 is TGTGCCAGCAGCGCAGGGCCTTGGGAACTGGGCACTGAAGCTTTCTTT. Encoded protein: CASSAGPWELGTEAFF. V is TRBV9 and J is TRBJ1-1; D may be TRBD1 (5 bases). V lost 3 bases, J lost 4 bases, and 19 bases lay in between. Germline loops: CDR1 SGDLS, CDR2 YYNGEE. The CDR3 has 16 residues.

This CDR3 reads CAASEGTEAFF. In DNA, the CDR3 is TGTGCCGCCAGCGAGGGAACTGAAGCTTTCTTT. The V call is TRBV6-6, the J call TRBJ1-1; D uncertain. The CDR3 consists of 11 residues. Trimming left V 11 bases short and J 5 bases short, with 12 bases between. In germline, CDR1 is MNHNY, CDR2 SVGAGI (reference sequence).

This clone was seen a single time. As DNA, the CDR3 is TGTGCCAGCAGCTTATTGGGGCCCGCCTCTGGAAACACCATATATTTT. Protein sequence: CASSLLGPASGNTIYF. The J gene is TRBJ1-3, the V gene TRBV7-2, with D tentatively TRBD1 (5 bases). The ends were cut back, 2 bases at V and 0 bases at J, with 11 bases in the middle. Germline V gene sequence: CDR1 SGHTA, CDR2 FQGNSA. This CDR3 has 16 residues.

This clone appeared once. This CDR3 reads CASSQDGRGGINEQFF. The DNA for the CDR3 is TGTGCCAGCAGCCAAGATGGTAGGGGCGGGATCAATGAGCAGTTCTTC. The chain couples TRBV3-1 (or the pseudogene TRBV3-2) to TRBJ2-1; D perhaps matches TRBD2 (6 bases). V lost 0 bases to trimming and J lost 6 bases, with 15 bases between them. Germline V CDR1 and CDR2: LGHDT, YNNKEL (reference sequence). The CDR3 extends over 16 amino acids.

This clone showed up just a few times. DNA of the CDR3: TGTGCCAGCAGCTGGGACATCAATGAGCAGTTCTTC. Its translation is CASSWDINEQFF. The chain is built from TRBV6-6 and TRBJ2-1, with D possibly TRBD1 on 6 matching bases. There are 12 residues in the CDR3. V was cut by 6 bases and J by 6 bases, with 9 bases left in between. Germline V CDR1 and CDR2: MNHNY, SVGAGI (reference sequence).

The rearrangement joins TRBV7-2 to TRBJ2-5, with unresolved D. The V gene's germline CDR1 is SGHTA and CDR2 FQGNSA. Trimming pared 2 bases from V and 4 bases from J, leaving 11 bases between. This CDR3 contains 14 residues. The CDR3 loop reads CASSLQVGRETQYF. The CDR3 DNA sequence: TGTGCCAGCAGCTTACAGGTGGGAAGAGAGACCCAGTACTTC.

This clone was found once. The chain has TRBV7-9 and TRBJ1-1; 7 bases line up with TRBD1. This CDR3 has 14 residues. Germline lookup yields CDR1 SEHNR and CDR2 FQNEAQ (reference sequence). The V and J ends lost 4 bases and 1 base, in that order; junction bases with no gene match: 3. This chain's CDR3 is CASSSQGQNTEAFF. CDR3 DNA: TGTGCCAGCAGCTCACAGGGGCAGAACACTGAAGCTTTCTTT.

V is TRBV19 and J is TRBJ1-2; D perhaps matches TRBD1 (6 bases). CDR3 length: 13 amino acids. Germline CDR1 and CDR2: LNHDA and SQIVND (reference sequence). V shed 7 bases and J shed 7 bases, with 16 bases lying between them. The CDR3 coding sequence is TGTGCCAGTAACCCCACAGGGTCTGGTGGCTACACCTTC. This sequence encodes CASNPTGSGGYTF.

The CDR3 nucleotides read TGTGCCTGGACAGGGGATCAAGAGACCCAGTACTTC. It codes for CAWTGDQETQYF. This sequence joins TRBV30 and TRBJ2-5, with TRBD1 as a possible D gene (6 bases). CDR1 and CDR2 from the germline V gene are GTSNPN and SVGIG (reference sequence). With 4 bases removed from V and 2 bases from J, the gap between germline ends came to 8 bases. The CDR3 extends over 12 amino acids.

The rearrangement joins TRBV19 to TRBJ1-6; D not resolved. In germline, CDR1 is LNHDA, CDR2 SQIVND (reference sequence). The CDR3 has 15 residues. Between the trimmed V and J ends, which lost 3 bases and 2 bases, there was a span of 8 bases. CDR3 sequence reads: CASSIDQPYNSPLHF. The CDR3 DNA reads TGTGCCAGTAGTATCGATCAGCCCTATAATTCACCCCTCCACTTT.

The chain recombines TRBV6-6 with TRBJ1-4; perhaps TRBD1 as D (5 bases). Germline CDR1 is MNHNY and CDR2 is SVGAGI (reference sequence). The CDR3 covers 13 residues. V dropped 11 bases and J dropped 5 bases, with 15 bases sitting between them. In DNA form, the CDR3 reads TGTGCCGGTGGGTGGGGCCCGAATGAAAAACTGTTTTTT. Protein sequence: CAGGWGPNEKLFF.

CDR3 loop: CASSQAQTLFGEAFF. CDR3 nucleotides: TGTGCCAGCAGCCAGGCACAGACACTTTTTGGTGAAGCTTTCTTT. The chain carries TRBV5-4 and TRBJ1-1; D call uncertain. The V end was cut by 4 bases, the J end by 7 bases, with 20 bases between. Looked up from germline, CDR1 is SGHNT and CDR2 is YYREEE (reference sequence). This CDR3 has 15 residues. The variable domain in full, completed from reference TRBV5-4 and TRBJ1-1, reads ETGVTQSPTHLIKTRGQQVTLRCSSQSGHNTVSWYQQALGQGPQFIFQYYREEENGRGNFPPRFSGLQFPNYSSELNVNALELDDSALYLCASSQAQTLFGEAFFGQGTRLTVV.

V is TRBV11-1 and J is TRBJ1-1; D unclear. Trimming pared 5 bases from V and 12 bases from J, leaving 19 bases between. From germline, CDR1 is SGHAT and CDR2 FQDESV (reference sequence). The length of the CDR3 is 13 residues. CDR3 residues: CASSPRAGISTFF. CDR3 bases: TGTGCCAGCAGCCCACGGGCGGGCATATCGACTTTCTTT.

This clone appeared once. The chain employs TRBV19 and TRBJ1-2; TRBD1 aligns across 9 bases. Germline V lookup: CDR1 LNHDA, CDR2 SQIVND (reference sequence). J lost 6 bases, V lost 6 bases, and 2 bases had no gene match. The CDR3 runs 12 residues. This CDR3 reads CASRRTGDGYTF. As DNA, the CDR3 is TGTGCCAGTAGGCGGACAGGGGATGGCTACACCTTC. Drawing the rest from reference TRBV19 and TRBJ1-2, the complete variable domain is DGGITQSPKYLFRKEGQNVTLSCEQNLNHDAMYWYRQDPGQGLRLIYYSQIVNDFQKGDIAEGYSVSREKKESFPLTVTSAQKNPTAFYLCASRRTGDGYTFGSGTRLTVV.